This T cell receptor beta chain was identified in a study of Graves' ophthalmopathy and Graves' hyperthyroidism. The TCR beta CDR3 regions underwent amplification from RNA transcripts. HTBI primers primed a first-round RT-PCR, and a second-round multiplex PCR followed. TCRdb reprocessed the multiplex PCR reads via MiXCR and lists one record per CDR3 protein. The data show under 350,000 distinct CDR3 sequences, with roughly a sixth seen just once and over 9% held by the top ten. Ten or more counts support this clonotype. This TCR came from an adult man with Graves' ophthalmopathy. The sample comprised peripheral blood.

CDR3 bases: TGCGCCAGCAGCCAAGTTTCGGGGACAGCCTACGAGCAGTACTTC. It specifies CASSQVSGTAYEQYF. This chain links TRBV4-1 with TRBJ2-7; TRBD1 matches at 7 bases. The V segment lost 1 base and the J segment 2 bases; nucleotides outside the gene matches: 5. Germline V gene sequence: CDR1 MGHRA, CDR2 YSYEKL. This CDR3 region has 15 residues.